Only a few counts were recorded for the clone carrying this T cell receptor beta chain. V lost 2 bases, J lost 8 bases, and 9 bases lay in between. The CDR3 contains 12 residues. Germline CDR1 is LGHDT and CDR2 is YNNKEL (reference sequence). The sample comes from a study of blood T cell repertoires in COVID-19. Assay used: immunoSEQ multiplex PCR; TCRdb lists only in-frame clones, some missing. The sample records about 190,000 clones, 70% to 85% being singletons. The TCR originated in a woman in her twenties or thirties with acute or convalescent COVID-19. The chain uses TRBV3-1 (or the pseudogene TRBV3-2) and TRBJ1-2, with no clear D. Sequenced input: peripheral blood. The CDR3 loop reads CASSQRTGGYTF. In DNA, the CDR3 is TGTGCCAGCAGCCAAAGGACGGGGGGCTACACCTTC.